The present T cell receptor beta chain was sequenced within a study of shared clonotypes between healthy human individuals. Study results and caveats: Sampling used blood alone; tissue repertoires probably differ.

An assay was performed, and its level was deep. In the original processing: Filtering differed because ImmunoSEQ produced junction-only sequences that carried no quality scores. Generated by immunoSEQ multiplex PCR, the TCRdb table keeps only in-frame clones and is missing some. V and J calls and clone size are given by that table; D and trimming were obtained from the DNA. The sample has roughly 480,000 clones; roughly 85% are singletons. A note on this clone: The target antigen is unknown.

V was cut by 0 bases and J by 0 bases, with 11 bases left in between. Germline CDR1 LNHNV, CDR2 YYDKDF (reference sequence). The CDR3 contains 17 residues. This chain links TRBV15 with TRBJ1-4; a weak D match, TRBD1 (5 bases). Sequencing was carried out using PBMCs. The TCR comes from a woman between 40 and 50 years old in good health. Some clones in this sample may be carry-over from other donors' samples. The CDR3 DNA reads as TGTGCCACCAGCAGAGATGACAGTGAGGCAACTAATGAAAAACTGTTTTTT. It translates to CATSRDDSEATNEKLFF. Filled out from reference TRBV15 and TRBJ1-4, the complete variable domain reads DAMVIQNPRYQVTQFGKPVTLSCSQTLNHNVMYWYQQKSSQAPKLLFHYYDKDFNNEADTPDNFQSRRPNTSFCFLDIRSPGLGDTAMYLCATSRDDSEATNEKLFFGSGTQLSVL.